Following are 15 T cell receptor beta chains from one sample sequenced in a study of T cell responses to AZD1222 COVID-19 vaccine. Sequencing was performed with immunoSEQ multiplex PCR; in TCRdb, only in-frame clones are kept and a portion is missing. The repertoire includes 150,000 to 200,000 clones, about 90% of them detected once, and around 1.3% sits in the top ten. The sample consisted of peripheral blood, taken 28 days after the second AZD1222 dose. Source of these receptors: an adult who received the AZD1222 COVID-19 vaccine.

This chain connects TRBV2 to TRBJ2-1; D gene ambiguous. From germline, CDR1 is SNHLY and CDR2 FYNNEI. V was trimmed by 7 bases and J by 4 bases, leaving 11 bases between them. The CDR3 length is 13 residues. The CDR3 here is CASISLAYNEQFF. Written as DNA, the CDR3 is TGTGCCAGCATATCCCTGGCATACAATGAGCAGTTCTTC.

This chain uses TRBV7-2 with TRBJ2-3, with 8 bases that match TRBD1. J gave up 4 bases and V 5 bases, and 11 bases lay outside the gene matches. Per germline, CDR1 SGHTA and CDR2 FQGNSA. This CDR3 has 16 amino acids. Written as DNA, the CDR3 is TGTGCCAGCAGCCGGGCAGGGGGCTATGTCGCAGATACGCAGTATTTT. Its protein is CASSRAGGYVADTQYF.

The chain employs TRBV7-2 and TRBJ2-1; D is ambiguous. CDR1 and CDR2 from the germline V gene are SGHTA and FQGNSA. The length of the CDR3 is 14 residues. V was shortened by 3 bases and J by 2 bases, with 8 bases between the two germline ends. The CDR3 bases are TGTGCCAGCAGCTTGCTGGGCGCCTACAATGAGCAGTTCTTC. Its protein product is CASSLLGAYNEQFF. The variable domain in full, with the rest retrieved from reference TRBV7-2 and TRBJ2-1, is GAGVSQSPSNKVTEKGKDVELRCDPISGHTALYWYRQSLGQGLEFLIYFQGNSAPDKSGLPSDRFSAERTGGSVSTLTIQRTQQEDSAVYLCASSLLGAYNEQFFGPGTRLTVL.

The chain couples TRBV7-6 to TRBJ1-1; D unclear. The V gene lost 5 bases and the J gene lost 5 bases, with 18 bases spanning the gap. CDR1 and CDR2 from the germline V gene are SGHVS and FNYEAQ. The CDR3 has 15 residues. The CDR3 spells CASSPSRAGKTEAFF. The CDR3 DNA reads TGTGCCAGCAGCCCATCCCGTGCGGGGAAGACTGAAGCTTTCTTT.

CDR3 DNA: TGTGCCAGTAGTATAGGGGGACAAAGCAATCAGCCCCAGCATTTT. It encodes CASSIGGQSNQPQHF. The rearrangement joins TRBV19 to TRBJ1-5; D possibly corresponds to TRBD1 (6 bases). The length of the CDR3 is 15 residues. Germline V gives CDR1 LNHDA, CDR2 SQIVND (reference sequence). Trimming removed 1 base at V and 1 base at J, with 8 bases between.

The CDR3 DNA follows: TGTGCCAGCAGCGTTGGACTTACGGGGACTGAAGCTTTCTTT. Residues: CASSVGLTGTEAFF. The gene calls are TRBV5-6 and TRBJ1-1, with D unclear. V was cut by 4 bases and J by 5 bases, with 15 bases left in between. The CDR3 contains 14 residues. Germline V gene sequence: CDR1 SGHDT, CDR2 YYEEEE.

At least ten counts were recorded for this clone. The chain is built from TRBV10-3 and TRBJ2-7; D perhaps matches TRBD1 (5 bases). The V gene's germline CDR1 is ENHRY and CDR2 SYGVKD. V was clipped by 6 bases and J by 5 bases, with 17 bases between them. The CDR3 covers 14 residues. CDR3 region: CAISDSGIVDEQYF. In DNA form, the CDR3 reads TGTGCCATCAGCGACTCAGGGATTGTAGACGAGCAGTACTTC.

The chain combines TRBV9 with TRBJ2-3; 13 bases map to TRBD2. Trimming cost V 0 bases and J 2 bases; bases outside gene matches: 6. CDR3 length: 18 amino acids. Germline CDR1 and CDR2: SGDLS and YYNGEE. CDR3 protein: CASSVDWGLAGFTDTQYF. The CDR3 DNA follows: TGTGCCAGCAGCGTAGATTGGGGACTAGCGGGATTCACAGATACGCAGTATTTT.

This rearrangement joins TRBV27 to TRBJ2-2, with a possible D match to TRBD2 (5 bases). The germline V gene has CDR1 MNHEY and CDR2 SMNVEV (reference sequence). V dropped 0 bases and J dropped 8 bases, with 10 bases sitting between them. The CDR3 is 14 residues long. The CDR3 DNA reads as TGTGCCAGCAGTTTATCGTCGGGGTTAGGGGAGCTGTTTTTT. Protein: CASSLSSGLGELFF.

V gene TRBV19 combines with J gene TRBJ1-5; D gene ambiguous. Germline V gene data show CDR1 as LNHDA and CDR2 as SQIVND (reference sequence). This CDR3 is built from 15 residues. V gave up 0 bases and J gave up 4 bases, with 10 bases separating them. CDR3 nucleotide sequence: TGTGCCAGTAGTATAGACGCCGGTGGTAATCAGCCCCAGCATTTT. Translated, it gives CASSIDAGGNQPQHF.

The chain has TRBV25-1 and TRBJ2-3, with D perhaps TRBD2 (6 bases). The V end was cut by 4 bases, the J end by 2 bases, with 10 bases between. This CDR3 has 14 amino acids. From germline, CDR1 is MGHDK and CDR2 SYGVNS. CDR3 residues: CASSGGLFTDTQYF. CDR3 sequence (DNA): TGTGCCAGCAGTGGGGGACTCTTCACAGATACGCAGTATTTT.

The chain couples TRBV6-5 to TRBJ1-1; TRBD1 agrees at 8 bases. The germline V gene has CDR1 MNHEY and CDR2 SVGAGI. V was pared by 2 bases and J by 13 bases, with 9 bases of the junction left unmatched. The CDR3 totals 13 residues. The CDR3 coding sequence is TGTGCCAGCAGTTACAAGACCGGGACAGGTATTTTCTTT. The encoded protein is CASSYKTGTGIFF.

This rearrangement joins TRBV19 to TRBJ1-1; 7 bases line up with TRBD1. The CDR3 is 16 residues long. Trimming cost V 7 bases and J 4 bases; bases outside gene matches: 15. CDR1 is LNHDA and CDR2 is SQIVND in the germline V gene (reference sequence). This CDR3 is CASTQTDREIGTEAFF. CDR3 sequence (DNA): TGTGCCAGTACCCAAACCGACAGGGAGATTGGCACTGAAGCTTTCTTT. Together with reference TRBV19 and TRBJ1-1, the CDR3 gives the full variable domain: DGGITQSPKYLFRKEGQNVTLSCEQNLNHDAMYWYRQDPGQGLRLIYYSQIVNDFQKGDIAEGYSVSREKKESFPLTVTSAQKNPTAFYLCASTQTDREIGTEAFFGQGTRLTVV.

The rearrangement uses TRBV9 and TRBJ2-7; TRBD1 matches 10 bases. CDR1 and CDR2 from the germline V gene are SGDLS and YYNGEE. Trimming took 4 bases from V and 3 from J; bases not matched to a gene: 4. The CDR3 contains 14 residues. The CDR3 DNA follows: TGTGCCAGCAGCCTGGGACAGGGGTTCTACGAGCAGTACTTC. It translates to CASSLGQGFYEQYF.

This chain uses TRBV4-3 with TRBJ2-7; 10 bases align to TRBD2. This CDR3 is built from 18 residues. Looked up from germline, CDR1 is LGHNA and CDR2 is YSLEER. V shed 0 bases and J 4 bases; nucleotides not matched to a gene: 12. The CDR3 protein is CASSQDQLKREGWYEQYF. CDR3 coding DNA: TGCGCCAGCAGCCAAGATCAGCTGAAGCGGGAGGGTTGGTACGAGCAGTACTTC.